This section outlines one TCR beta chain sequence together with its context. What this receptor recognizes is not known. Base quality data are lacking; no much larger clone is found one base away. Hyperthyroidism patients were aged 18 to 65 years and newly diagnosed, with disease duration of less than 2 months. Patients with uncontrolled infections, other autoimmune diseases, pregnancy or lactation were excluded. Diagnoses relied on clinical symptoms, serum thyroxine and TRAb, thyroid ultrasound and orbital computed tomography. Blood from progressor patients was collected at the time of first diagnosis with hyperthyroidism, before any ophthalmopathy symptoms had appeared. PBMCs were separated from approximately 9.9 ml of fresh peripheral blood using Ficoll-Paque density gradient centrifugation. Progressor patients were first diagnosed with Graves' hyperthyroidism and then developed ophthalmopathy during follow-up. Total RNA was extracted using Trizol reagent, and RNA quality was assessed on an Agilent 2100 Bioanalyzer.

These data are taken from a study of T cells in Graves' hyperthyroidism and ophthalmopathy (dated by TCRdb to between 2018 and 2021). For context, the study as a whole: Peripheral blood was sampled at the time of initial diagnosis, prior to any treatment. According to the paper, TCR Vbeta CDR3 sequencing was carried out on over 130 peripheral blood samples, which came from fewer than 50 ophthalmopathy, 75 or so hyperthyroidism and about 17 progressor patients. Whether ophthalmopathy could be predicted prospectively was tested in an independent validation cohort made up of roughly 19 hyperthyroidism patients plus 17 patients who later progressed to ophthalmopathy. A discovery cohort of around 100 patients, 43 with Graves' ophthalmopathy and about 60 with stable Graves' hyperthyroidism, was used to find distinguishing TCR V-J signatures. The roughly 91 discovery patients were randomly split 7:3 into training and test sets. In addition, the study compared T-cell repertoires in thyroid tissue and in blood from roughly six Graves' hyperthyroidism patients. After sampling, hyperthyroidism patients received methimazole starting at 30 mg daily, and ophthalmopathy patients received high-dose intravenous methylprednisolone. The paper's findings and limits, for the study overall: Sample size was not statistically predetermined, and investigators were not blinded to group allocation. Most expanded thyroid clonotypes (frequency above 0.001) were also found in blood, which suggests that blood repertoires may mirror thyroid immune responses. In validation, progression to ophthalmopathy was predicted by the model with around 70% sensitivity and under 85% specificity, a median of approximately 6.5 months before onset. A 13 V-J signature model separated ophthalmopathy from stable hyperthyroidism, with just over 85% sensitivity and 81.08% specificity in cross-validation and 80%/75% in testing.

CDR1 and CDR2, per the germline V gene, are LGHNA and YNFKEQ. Counted from cysteine to phenylalanine, this CDR3 has 13 amino acids. Only CDR3 DNA is held: 39 bases, read in frame from base 1. V drops 1 base and J drops 6 bases, leaving 7 bases in between. Amplification of TCR beta CDR3 regions was carried out from RNA transcripts. The first round of RT-PCR for the TCR CDR3 was performed with the HTBI primer set and the Qiagen OneStep RT-PCR kit. Libraries were constructed in a second round of multiplex PCR, after which size selection and purification were carried out. Paired-end sequencing of the libraries was performed with 100 bp reads on an Illumina HiSeq2000. The original pipeline was this. SOAPnuke was used to process the raw data, throwing out any read that contained adapters or uncalled bases, had a mean Phred below 15, or lacked an exact constant-primer or identifier match. High-quality paired reads were merged using COPE v1.2.5, and each unique nucleotide sequence was defined as a clonotype. MiTCR v1.1 was used to align clonotypes to the IMGT TRBV, TRBD and TRBJ reference segments. The analysis was restricted to V-J combinations with a frequency above 0.0001, which together covered over 99% of the repertoires. A TCS score was defined as the ratio between F50 (clonal expansion) and ExV (chaos), using BLOSUM62-based TCRdist between CDR3 peptides within each V-J. Welch's t-statistics and random forest reduced around 550 V-J features to 10 to 15, which were used in a naive Bayes classifier (R e1071). TCRdb itself trimmed the public reads at Q25 with fastp, ran MiXCR and retained productive beta chains. Each record represents a unique CDR3 protein, reported with the most common genes and DNA among its rows. These V and J calls derive from TCRdb rather than the authors' analysis. The sample yields approximately 260,000 distinct CDR3 sequences; approximately 16% were counted once. About 30% of the sample comes from the top ten.

The chain joins TRBV4-2 to TRBJ2-1; a weak D assignment points to TRBD1 (5 bases agree). The origin of this receptor is a woman aged 45-65 years with Graves' hyperthyroidism that later progressed to Graves' ophthalmopathy. The sample was blood. The DNA sequence reads TGTGCCAGCAGCCAAGTTGACAGCAATGAGCAGTTCTTC. Translation gives CASSQVDSNEQFF.